What follows are 22 T cell receptor beta chains derived from one specimen sequenced in a study of T cells in Graves' hyperthyroidism and ophthalmopathy. RNA transcripts provided the source from which TCR beta CDR3 regions were amplified. HTBI primers drove first-round RT-PCR of the TCR CDR3. TCRdb re-derived calls from the multiplex PCR reads in MiXCR, one entry per CDR3 protein. The sample lists some 210,000 distinct CDR3 sequences; about 15% were seen once. The sample comprised blood. The receptors were sampled from a man between 45 and 60 years old with Graves' hyperthyroidism.

In this sample, this clonotype turned up a few times. This rearrangement joins TRBV6-1 to TRBJ1-1; 8 bases fit TRBD1. Trimming removed 9 bases from V and 6 bases from J; junction bases left unmatched: 9. In germline, CDR1 is MNHNS, CDR2 SASEGT. The CDR3 runs 13 residues. The chain's CDR3 is CASGQGVPSEAFF. The CDR3 DNA follows: TGTGCCAGTGGACAGGGAGTACCGTCTGAAGCTTTCTTT.

This sequence joins TRBV14 and TRBJ2-3, with a possible D match to TRBD2 (6 bases). The CDR3 runs to 15 residues. Trimming stripped 4 bases from V and 0 bases from J, with 11 bases between. Germline V CDR1 and CDR2: SGHDN, FVKESK. The DNA of the CDR3 is TGTGCCAGCAGCCTGGGACTGACTAGCACAGATACGCAGTATTTT. Protein sequence: CASSLGLTSTDTQYF.

This clonotype was seen a handful of times. This chain uses TRBV5-1 with TRBJ2-6; D possibly corresponds to TRBD2 (6 bases). The CDR3 consists of 15 residues. V gave up 7 bases and J gave up 1 base, with 12 bases separating them. CDR1 and CDR2 (germline): SGHRS, YFSETQ. This chain's CDR3 is CASRAGGSGANVLTF. The CDR3 region has the DNA TGCGCCAGCCGCGCCGGGGGATCTGGGGCCAACGTCCTGACTTTC.

This clonotype has ten or more counts. This chain connects TRBV10-3 to TRBJ2-3; 14 bases are shared with TRBD2. This CDR3 region has 15 residues. V lost 5 bases to trimming and J lost 4 bases; unmatched junction nucleotides: 2. Germline V lookup: CDR1 ENHRY, CDR2 SYGVKD. The CDR3 loop reads CAISPGLAGADTQYF. In DNA form, the CDR3 reads TGTGCCATCAGTCCGGGACTAGCGGGAGCAGATACGCAGTATTTT.

This clonotype was counted at least ten times. The CDR3 loop is CASSLAIGGNEQFF. The CDR3 nucleotides are TGTGCCAGCAGCTTAGCGATAGGCGGAAATGAGCAGTTCTTC. This rearrangement joins TRBV7-8 to TRBJ2-1; D unclear. Germline loops: CDR1 SGHVS, CDR2 FQNEAQ. Trimming pared 0 bases from V and 7 bases from J, leaving 10 bases between. The length of the CDR3 is 14 residues.

The gene calls are TRBV27 and TRBJ2-7, with 11 bases identical to TRBD2. V lost 5 bases to trimming and J lost 5 bases; unmatched junction nucleotides: 11. Per germline, CDR1 MNHEY and CDR2 SMNVEV (reference sequence). This CDR3 has 16 residues. CDR3 bases: TGTGCCAGCAGTCCCGGGGTAGCGGGAGGGCTTAACGAGCAGTACTTC. Its protein product is CASSPGVAGGLNEQYF.

This clonotype was seen many times. The V call is TRBV28, the J call TRBJ1-5; D might be TRBD1 (6 bases). The CDR3 is 13 residues long. Germline values: CDR1 MDHEN, CDR2 SYDVKM. V was pared by 10 bases and J by 0 bases, with 10 bases between. The CDR3 is CANQQGSNQPQHF. The CDR3 nucleotides are TGTGCCAACCAACAGGGTAGCAATCAGCCCCAGCATTTT.

This clonotype turned up a few times. V is TRBV5-1 and J is TRBJ2-3, with TRBD2 matching over 12 bases. The J segment lost 2 bases and the V segment lost 2 bases, leaving 12 bases of the junction unmatched. Germline-derived CDR1 and CDR2 are SGHRS and YFSETQ. There are 19 residues in the CDR3. CDR3 DNA sequence: TGCGCCAGCAGCTTCCCGACTAGCGGGAGAGGGAGGGCCACAGATACGCAGTATTTT. It is translated as CASSFPTSGRGRATDTQYF. The full variable domain, completed using reference TRBV5-1 and TRBJ2-3, is KAGVTQTPRYLIKTRGQQVTLSCSPISGHRSVSWYQQTPGQGLQFLFEYFSETQRNKGNFPGRFSGRQFSNSRSEMNVSTLELGDSALYLCASSFPTSGRGRATDTQYFGPGTRLTVL.

The sample holds many counts of this clonotype. The rearrangement joins TRBV28 to TRBJ2-1, with TRBD2 matching 8 bases. The CDR3 is 14 amino acids. V lost 6 bases to trimming and J lost 4 bases; unmatched junction nucleotides: 5. Germline V gene data show CDR1 as MDHEN and CDR2 as SYDVKM. In DNA, the CDR3 is TGTGCCAGCAGAATAGCGGGATCGTACAATGAGCAGTTCTTC. It codes for CASRIAGSYNEQFF.

This clonotype was counted at least ten times. The chain carries TRBV12-3 or TRBV12-4 and TRBJ2-1; possibly TRBD2 for D (5 bases). Trimming pared 2 bases from V and 0 bases from J, leaving 14 bases between. This CDR3 is 17 amino acids long. CDR3 sequence reads: CASSLLSDWSSYNEQFF. DNA of the CDR3: TGTGCCAGCAGTTTACTCTCGGACTGGAGCTCCTACAATGAGCAGTTCTTC.

There are a few counts of this clonotype. V usage is TRBV18 and J usage is TRBJ1-3; D perhaps matches TRBD1 (6 bases). Germline V lookup: CDR1 KGHSH, CDR2 LQKENI. Deletions cut 3 bases from V and 0 bases from J, with 24 bases between. There are 20 residues in the CDR3. In nucleotides, the CDR3 is TGTGCCAGCTCACCGCTGGCCATACATGGGACACAGAGCTCTGGAAACACCATATATTTT. Encoded protein: CASSPLAIHGTQSSGNTIYF. Filled out from reference TRBV18 and TRBJ1-3, the complete variable domain reads NAGVMQNPRHLVRRRGQEARLRCSPMKGHSHVYWYRQLPEEGLKFMVYLQKENIIDESGMPKERFSAEFPKEGPSILRIQQVVRGDSAAYFCASSPLAIHGTQSSGNTIYFGEGSWLTVV.

This clonotype was counted between two and nine times. The CDR3 is CASTPTQGNEQFF. CDR3 DNA sequence: TGTGCCAGCACGCCGACACAGGGCAATGAGCAGTTCTTC. V gene TRBV3-1 combines with J gene TRBJ2-1, with TRBD1 as a possible D gene (6 bases). Germline CDR1 reads LGHDT; CDR2 reads YNNKEL (reference sequence). The CDR3 spans 13 residues. The V end lost 7 bases, the J end lost 6 bases, and 13 bases lay between the germline ends.

V is TRBV28 and J is TRBJ2-7, with 9 bases identical to TRBD1. From germline, CDR1 is MDHEN and CDR2 SYDVKM. This CDR3 spans 13 amino acids. With 5 bases clipped from V and 6 bases from J, the junction kept 5 bases outside the gene matches. The CDR3 nucleotides read TGTGCCAGCAGTACGGGACAGGGAATCGAGCAGTACTTC. This translates into CASSTGQGIEQYF.

The genes are TRBV28 and TRBJ2-7; 8 bases align to TRBD2. The CDR3 is made up of 18 amino acids. V shed 6 bases and J 3 bases; nucleotides not matched to a gene: 19. Germline loops: CDR1 MDHEN, CDR2 SYDVKM. CDR3 protein: CASSGAGLVGRALYEQYF. The CDR3 coding sequence is TGTGCCAGCAGCGGAGCGGGACTAGTCGGTAGGGCGCTCTACGAGCAGTACTTC. Full variable domain (missing parts from reference TRBV28 and TRBJ2-7): DVKVTQSSRYLVKRTGEKVFLECVQDMDHENMFWYRQDPGLGLRLIYFSYDVKMKEKGDIPEGYSVSREKKERFSLILESASTNQTSMYLCASSGAGLVGRALYEQYFGPGTRLTVT.

This clonotype appeared a few times. The CDR3 DNA follows: TGTGCCATCAGTAACGTCCTTGGACAGATGAACACTGAAGCTTTCTTT. Residues: CAISNVLGQMNTEAFF. V usage is TRBV10-3 and J usage is TRBJ1-1; D possibly corresponds to TRBD1 (6 bases). V was clipped by 5 bases and J by 0 bases, with 16 bases between them. From germline, CDR1 is ENHRY and CDR2 SYGVKD. The CDR3 is 16 residues long.

This clonotype was seen at least ten times. The rearrangement joins TRBV13 to TRBJ2-1; TRBD1 or TRBD2 may be the D gene (6 bases each). The V and J ends lost 3 bases and 6 bases respectively, with 18 bases between them. Germline assignment: CDR1 PRHDT and CDR2 FYEKMQ (reference sequence). This CDR3 is built from 16 residues. The CDR3 DNA follows: TGTGCCAGCAGCTTTGGAGGGTTAGGGGGGAGCAATGAGCAGTTCTTC. This translates into CASSFGGLGGSNEQFF.

This clonotype was found many times. The chain employs TRBV7-8 and TRBJ2-7; 11 bases align to TRBD2. Germline trimming cut 4 bases from V and 0 bases from J; bases unmatched to any gene: 8. The CDR3 is 17 residues long. CDR1 SGHVS and CDR2 FQNEAQ come from the germline V gene. CDR3 DNA sequence: TGTGCCAGCAGCTGGGGGACTAGCGGAGGGAGCTCCTACGAGCAGTACTTC. Its protein is CASSWGTSGGSSYEQYF.

In this sample, this clonotype turned up many times. The chain couples TRBV3-1 to TRBJ2-5; D uncertain. Germline V lookup: CDR1 LGHDT, CDR2 YNNKEL (reference sequence). V lost 4 bases and J lost 3, with 9 bases in between. The CDR3 is 13 residues long. CDR3 nucleotide sequence: TGTGCCAGCAGCCGTTATCTCGAAGAGACCCAGTACTTC. The encoded protein is CASSRYLEETQYF.

This clonotype was observed a handful of times. The V and J genes are TRBV5-6 and TRBJ2-6; 8 positions match TRBD2. The CDR3 covers 17 residues. Germline CDR1 reads SGHDT; CDR2 reads YYEEEE. V lost 0 bases to trimming and J lost 2 bases; unmatched junction nucleotides: 4. Here the CDR3 DNA reads TGTGCCAGCAGCTTGGCCGGGGGGGTGGCTGGGGCCAACGTCCTGACTTTC. Translation gives CASSLAGGVAGANVLTF.

This clonotype has a count of ten or more. The CDR3 loop is CASSADRGQHEQYF. As DNA, the CDR3 is TGTGCCAGCAGCGCGGACAGGGGGCAACACGAGCAGTACTTC. V is TRBV7-2 and J is TRBJ2-7; the match to TRBD1 covers 11 bases. Germline assignment: CDR1 SGHTA and CDR2 FQGNSA. V was pared by 5 bases and J by 5 bases, with 5 bases of the junction left unmatched. The CDR3 length is 14 residues.

At least ten counts were recorded for this clonotype. CDR3: CASSQGTLQETQYF. Here the CDR3 DNA reads TGTGCCAGCAGCCAAGGGACCTTGCAAGAGACCCAGTACTTC. The rearrangement links TRBV3-1 to TRBJ2-5; unclear D gene. CDR1 and CDR2 from the germline V gene are LGHDT and YNNKEL (reference sequence). This CDR3 is 14 amino acids long. The V gene lost 1 base and the J gene lost 2 bases, with 8 bases spanning the gap.

A few counts support this clonotype. One base away lies a much larger clone, so this may be a sequencing read error. The chain joins TRBV7-6 to TRBJ2-1, with 7 nucleotides matching TRBD2. Germline loops: CDR1 SGHVS, CDR2 FNYEAQ. This CDR3 is built from 16 residues. The CDR3 DNA reads TGTGCCAGCAGCTCCTTTGGCGGGAGTTCCTACAATGAGCAGCTCTTC. Translating it yields CASSSFGGSSYNEQLF.